This passage covers 6 T cell receptor beta chains from one sample sequenced in a study of CD8 T cells in ankylosing spondylitis (dated by TCRdb to 2015 to 2018). Libraries were made using 5' RACE. TCRdb names Illumina HiSeq 2500 as the instrument used. Using fastp trimming at Q25 and MiXCR clonotype assembly, TCRdb reanalyzed the public sequencing data and kept in-frame beta chains. Identical CDR3 proteins give one entry, which carries the most common genes and DNA. The sample table records some 140,000 distinct CDR3 sequences; 6.5% to 8.5% of these occur just once. The top ten clones comprise more than 7% of the sample. The sequenced sample consisted of synovial fluid, either unsorted or a sorted T cell fraction (not recorded which). The receptors were sampled from a male donor with ankylosing spondylitis.

This chain connects TRBV7-2 to TRBJ1-6, with D unresolved. The germline V gene encodes CDR1 SGHTA and CDR2 FQGNSA. V lost 5 bases to trimming and J lost 7 bases, with 9 bases between them. CDR3 length: 13 residues. DNA of the CDR3: TGTGCCAGCAGCCCGGGCCTAAATTCACCCCTCCACTTT. Translating gives CASSPGLNSPLHF.

This clonotype has at least ten counts. CDR3 region: CASSVRASYGYTF. CDR3 sequence (DNA): TGTGCCAGCAGCGTCCGGGCCTCCTATGGCTACACCTTC. The chain employs TRBV7-2 and TRBJ1-2; D unresolved. Germline CDR1 and CDR2: SGHTA and FQGNSA. Deletions cut 5 bases from V and 4 bases from J, with 11 bases between. The CDR3 has 13 amino acids. The full variable domain, its missing parts supplied by reference TRBV7-2 and TRBJ1-2, is GAGVSQSPSNKVTEKGKDVELRCDPISGHTALYWYRQSLGQGLEFLIYFQGNSAPDKSGLPSDRFSAERTGGSVSTLTIQRTQQEDSAVYLCASSVRASYGYTFGSGTRLTVV.

In its sample, this clonotype was seen many times. The V and J genes are TRBV7-8 and TRBJ2-5; no clear D gene. Trimming took off 2 bases at V and 7 bases at J, with 5 bases between the two ends. Germline values: CDR1 SGHVS, CDR2 FQNEAQ. The CDR3 totals 11 residues. In DNA form, the CDR3 reads TGTGCCAGCAGCTTACGTACGACCCAGTACTTC. Its translation: CASSLRTTQYF.

This clonotype has only a few counts. The rearrangement joins TRBV20-1 to TRBJ2-4, with D tentatively TRBD2 (6 bases). The length of the CDR3 is 13 residues. Trimming cost V 6 bases and J 6 bases, with 15 bases left between them. The germline gives CDR1 DFQATT, CDR2 SNEGSKA (reference sequence). CDR3 loop: CSAPRDGRNIQYF. CDR3 in DNA: TGCAGTGCCCCTAGGGACGGGAGAAACATTCAGTACTTC.

The chain has TRBV6-6 and TRBJ1-1; perhaps TRBD1 as D (6 bases). Trimming left V 7 bases short and J 3 bases short, with 9 bases between. The CDR3 consists of 12 residues. CDR1 is MNHNY and CDR2 is SVGAGI in the germline V gene (reference sequence). The CDR3, as DNA: TGTGCCAGCAATAGGGGGGACACTGAAGCTTTCTTT. This codes for CASNRGDTEAFF.

This clonotype was counted at least ten times. The rearrangement joins TRBV25-1 to TRBJ1-6; 11 bases fit TRBD1. The CDR3 sequence is 12 residues long. Unmatched junction bases numbered 1, after V lost 8 bases and J lost 10 bases. The germline V gene has CDR1 MGHDK and CDR2 SYGVNS. The CDR3 region is CASGTGGSPLHF. The DNA of the CDR3 is TGTGCCAGCGGGACAGGGGGGTCACCCCTCCACTTT.